This T cell receptor beta chain appears in the sequencing data of a study of T-cell memory formation after mild COVID-19. Study-wide results and caveats: Several responding clones turned up in pre-infection memory, indicating that cross-reactive memory may have taken part. Shrinking CD4+ clones were chiefly CM and EM; CD8+ ones were chiefly EMRA.

A 5'RACE reaction primed in the constant segment made cDNA libraries of TCR alpha and TCR beta, and these carried sample barcodes and UMIs. TCRdb ran MiXCR on the 5' RACE reads and lists one entry per CDR3 protein. The sample lists under 550,000 distinct CDR3 sequences; roughly 18% were seen once. This clonotype was counted at least ten times. Its antigen is as yet unknown. Germline V gives CDR1 SGHRS, CDR2 YFSETQ. Trimming pared 4 bases from V and 2 bases from J, leaving 6 bases between. The CDR3 is made up of 12 amino acids. J is TRBJ2-5 and V is TRBV5-1; a possible D gene is TRBD1 (6 bases). This TCR was recovered from an adult woman who had mild COVID-19 (a few samples of this study predate the infection). Cell type and time point are not known. Input material: PBMCs or a T cell subset sorted from them (not recorded which). The CDR3 protein is CASSGTQETQYF. DNA for the CDR3: TGCGCCAGCAGCGGGACACAAGAGACCCAGTACTTC. The full variable domain, completed using reference TRBV5-1 and TRBJ2-5, is KAGVTQTPRYLIKTRGQQVTLSCSPISGHRSVSWYQQTPGQGLQFLFEYFSETQRNKGNFPGRFSGRQFSNSRSEMNVSTLELGDSALYLCASSGTQETQYFGPGTRLLVL.